This T cell receptor (beta chain) emerged from a study of shared clonotypes between healthy human individuals. The data were produced by immunoSEQ multiplex PCR, yet TCRdb's version contains in-frame clones alone and is incomplete. Among some 630,000 clones listed, about 96% were seen once. The germline V gene has CDR1 LNHDA and CDR2 SQIVND (reference sequence). The CDR3 contains 17 residues. Trimming removed 6 bases from V and 2 bases from J; junction bases left unmatched: 8. Terminally differentiated effector memory CD45RA+ cells were excluded by CCR7 positive selection of CD45RO-negative cells. Sequencing input: naive CD8+ T cells sorted from blood. This clonotype was obtained from a woman in her twenties or thirties in good health. The V gene is TRBV19, the J gene TRBJ2-1, with 12 bases that match TRBD2. The CDR3 is CASSQTWTSGTYNEQFF. CDR3 in DNA: TGTGCCAGTAGCCAAACATGGACTAGCGGGACCTACAATGAGCAGTTCTTC.